The 9 T cell receptor beta chains below were found in one sample sequenced in a study of shared clonotypes between healthy human individuals. Clones were sequenced by immunoSEQ multiplex PCR, and TCRdb holds only the in-frame ones, with some missing. This table has 2 million to 3 million clones, approximately 93% appearing once. Sequencing was done on a sample of naive CD4+ T cells from PBMCs. Subset defined: CD45RA+ positively selected. These receptors all stem from a man aged 18 to 30 in good health. Some clones in this sample may be carry-over from other donors' samples.

The rearrangement links TRBV11-2 to TRBJ2-2, with TRBD1 identical over 8 bases. J was trimmed by 3 bases and V by 5 bases; bases with no gene match: 14. The CDR3 is made up of 18 amino acids. Per the germline V gene, CDR1 is SGHAT and CDR2 is FQNNGV. Here the CDR3 reads CASSPSRWGQVDTGELFF. CDR3 nucleotide sequence: TGTGCCAGCAGCCCAAGCCGATGGGGACAGGTCGACACCGGGGAGCTGTTTTTT. Looking up the rest from reference TRBV11-2 and TRBJ2-2 gives the full variable domain: EAGVAQSPRYKIIEKRQSVAFWCNPISGHATLYWYQQILGQGPKLLIQFQNNGVVDDSQLPKDRFSAERLKGVDSTLKIQPAKLEDSAVYLCASSPSRWGQVDTGELFFGEGSRLTVL.

The genes are TRBV4-1 and TRBJ1-1; possibly TRBD1 for D (5 bases). In germline, CDR1 is MGHRA, CDR2 YSYEKL. Trimming shortened V by 3 bases and J by 4 bases, and 12 bases separated the two germline ends. This CDR3 comprises 14 residues. The CDR3: CASSHEGVTTEAFF. Here the CDR3 DNA reads TGCGCCAGCAGCCATGAAGGGGTCACCACTGAAGCTTTCTTT.

The chain uses TRBV30 and TRBJ1-1; D unclear. From germline, CDR1 is GTSNPN and CDR2 SVGIG (reference sequence). Trimming left V 2 bases short and J 7 bases short, with 8 bases between. The CDR3 sequence is 11 residues long. CDR3 nucleotide sequence: TGTGCCTGGAGTTTAGAATATGAAGCTTTCTTT. Amino acid sequence: CAWSLEYEAFF.

The rearrangement joins TRBV12-1 to TRBJ2-1; TRBD2, the D gene given by the table, was not confirmed from the DNA. TRBV12-1 is noted as a pseudogene. The length of the CDR3 is 16 residues. CDR3 in DNA: TGTGCCAGCAGCTTCGGACTAGCGGAGTCCTACAATGAGCAGTTCTTC. Protein product: CASSFGLAESYNEQFF.

This chain's CDR3 is CASSFRDTSEKLFF. CDR3 DNA: TGCGCCAGCAGCTTCCGGGACACTTCCGAAAAACTGTTTTTT. This chain connects TRBV5-1 to TRBJ1-4; possible D gene TRBD1, 6 bases. Trimming shortened V by 2 bases and J by 8 bases, and 13 bases separated the two germline ends. This CDR3 is built from 14 residues. In germline, CDR1 is SGHRS, CDR2 YFSETQ. Together with reference TRBV5-1 and TRBJ1-4, the CDR3 gives the full variable domain: KAGVTQTPRYLIKTRGQQVTLSCSPISGHRSVSWYQQTPGQGLQFLFEYFSETQRNKGNFPGRFSGRQFSNSRSEMNVSTLELGDSALYLCASSFRDTSEKLFFGSGTQLSVL.

The J gene is TRBJ1-1, the V gene TRBV29-1; D may be TRBD1 (5 bases). The germline V and J ends were trimmed by 7 bases and 0 bases, with 12 bases remaining between them. Per germline, CDR1 SQVTM and CDR2 ANQGSEA. CDR3 length: 13 amino acids. The chain's CDR3 is CSGSGRMNTEAFF. Written as DNA, the CDR3 is TGCAGCGGTTCGGGACGGATGAACACTGAAGCTTTCTTT.

The V gene is TRBV19, the J gene TRBJ2-3, with TRBD2 matching 8 bases. The germline V gene has CDR1 LNHDA and CDR2 SQIVND (reference sequence). CDR3 length: 17 amino acids. The junction had 16 bases not matched to a gene; V was cut back by 6 bases and J by 5 bases. CDR3 in DNA: TGTGCCAGTAGGGCTAGCGGGCTACCCGATGGTCGAGATACGCAGTATTTT. Amino acids: CASRASGLPDGRDTQYF. The full variable domain, rest sourced from reference TRBV19 and TRBJ2-3, is DGGITQSPKYLFRKEGQNVTLSCEQNLNHDAMYWYRQDPGQGLRLIYYSQIVNDFQKGDIAEGYSVSREKKESFPLTVTSAQKNPTAFYLCASRASGLPDGRDTQYFGPGTRLTVL.

The chain recombines TRBV6-1 with TRBJ1-5; 7 nucleotides match TRBD1. Germline V gives CDR1 MNHNS, CDR2 SASEGT. The J segment lost 4 bases and the V segment lost 3 bases, leaving 3 bases of the junction unmatched. This CDR3 comprises 14 residues. CDR3 sequence reads: CASSEGQLNQPQHF. The CDR3 DNA sequence: TGTGCCAGCAGTGAGGGACAGTTGAATCAGCCCCAGCATTTT.

The V call is TRBV6-6, the J call TRBJ2-7; 8 nucleotides align to TRBD2. V lost 6 bases to trimming and J lost 7 bases; unmatched junction nucleotides: 11. This CDR3 comprises 14 residues. The germline V gene has CDR1 MNHNY and CDR2 SVGAGI (reference sequence). The CDR3 DNA sequence: TGTGCCAGCAGGGTCGGCGGGAGGCTGGAAGAGCAGTACTTC. Translated: CASRVGGRLEEQYF.